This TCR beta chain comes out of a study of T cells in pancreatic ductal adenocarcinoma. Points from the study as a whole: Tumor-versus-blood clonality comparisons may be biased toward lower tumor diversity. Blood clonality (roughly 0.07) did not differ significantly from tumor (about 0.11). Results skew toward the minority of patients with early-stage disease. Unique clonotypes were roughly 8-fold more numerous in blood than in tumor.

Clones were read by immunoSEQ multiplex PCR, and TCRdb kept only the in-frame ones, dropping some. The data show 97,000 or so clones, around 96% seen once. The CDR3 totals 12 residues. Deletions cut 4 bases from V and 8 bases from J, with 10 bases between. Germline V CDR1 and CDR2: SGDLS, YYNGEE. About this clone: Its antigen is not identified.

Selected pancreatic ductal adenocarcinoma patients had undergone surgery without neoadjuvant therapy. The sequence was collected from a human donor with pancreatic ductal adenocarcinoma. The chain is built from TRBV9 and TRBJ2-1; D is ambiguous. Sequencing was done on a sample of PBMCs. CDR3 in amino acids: CASSSRLDEQFF. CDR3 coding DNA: TGTGCCAGCAGCTCGAGGTTGGATGAGCAGTTCTTC.